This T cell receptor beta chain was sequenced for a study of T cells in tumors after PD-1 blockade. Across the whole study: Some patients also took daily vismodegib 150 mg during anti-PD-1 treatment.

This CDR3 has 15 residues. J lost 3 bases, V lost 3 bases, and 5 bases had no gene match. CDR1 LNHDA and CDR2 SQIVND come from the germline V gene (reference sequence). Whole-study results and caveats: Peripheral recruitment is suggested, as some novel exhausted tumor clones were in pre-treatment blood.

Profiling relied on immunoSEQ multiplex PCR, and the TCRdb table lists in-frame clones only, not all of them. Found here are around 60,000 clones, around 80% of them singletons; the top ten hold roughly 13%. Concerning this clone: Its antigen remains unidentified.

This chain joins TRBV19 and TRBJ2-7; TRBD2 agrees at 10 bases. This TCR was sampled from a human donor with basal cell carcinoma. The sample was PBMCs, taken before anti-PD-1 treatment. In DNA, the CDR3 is TGTGCCAGTAGTATGGGAGCGGGGGGGCTCTACGAGCAGTACTTC. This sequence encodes CASSMGAGGLYEQYF. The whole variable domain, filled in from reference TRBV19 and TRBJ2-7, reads DGGITQSPKYLFRKEGQNVTLSCEQNLNHDAMYWYRQDPGQGLRLIYYSQIVNDFQKGDIAEGYSVSREKKESFPLTVTSAQKNPTAFYLCASSMGAGGLYEQYFGPGTRLTVT.